Following are 28 T cell receptor beta chains from one sample sequenced in a study of breast tumors, draining lymph nodes, adjacent tissues. TCRdb processed the multiplex PCR reads anew with MiXCR; each CDR3 protein has one entry. The table has about 270,000 distinct CDR3 sequences, over 30% seen once. Axillary draining lymph nodes of breast cancer patients supplied the node samples. Sequencing was done on a sample of axillary lymph node tissue. Receptors originate from a female donor with breast cancer. Some clones in this sample may be carry-over from other donors' samples.

This clonotype was seen ten or more times. The genes are TRBV14 and TRBJ1-2, with D unclear. V was pared by 4 bases and J by 3 bases, with 9 bases between. There are 13 residues in the CDR3. The germline CDR1 and CDR2 sequences are SGHDN and FVKESK. CDR3 residues: CASSLKAHYGYTF. The DNA for the CDR3 is TGTGCCAGCAGCCTGAAGGCTCACTATGGCTACACCTTC.

On this clonotype: This could be a read error, since a much larger clone is one nucleotide away. No conserved phenylalanine or tryptophan is present at the end of the CDR3, so a read error is the likely explanation. V gene TRBV7-8 combines with J gene TRBJ2-4; TRBD2 is a possible D gene (5 bases). The CDR3 extends over 14 amino acids. V gave up 0 bases and J gave up 5 bases, with 8 bases separating them. The germline CDR1 and CDR2 sequences are SGHVS and FQNEAQ. The CDR3 DNA sequence: TGTGCCAGCAGCTTAGCAGGGAGCCAAAACATTCAGTACCTC. Amino acid sequence: CASSLAGSQNIQYL.

This clonotype was detected a few times. A read error is possible here, since a much larger clone lies one base away. This rearrangement joins TRBV10-2 to TRBJ1-2; maybe TRBD1 (5 bases). The CDR3 has 11 amino acids. Germline V gene sequence: CDR1 WSHSY, CDR2 SAAADI. The CDR3 region has the DNA TGCGCCAGCAGTCTAGGGGACGGCTACGCCTTC. It is translated as CASSLGDGYAF.

This clonotype was seen ten or more times. The rearrangement links TRBV19 to TRBJ2-7; a weak D match, TRBD1 (5 bases). The germline CDR1 and CDR2 sequences are LNHDA and SQIVND (reference sequence). The CDR3 is 13 amino acids. The V gene lost 4 bases and the J gene lost 0 bases, with 7 bases spanning the gap. CDR3 coding DNA: TGTGCCAGTAGTACCAGGGTCTCCTACGAGCAGTACTTC. Protein product: CASSTRVSYEQYF.

Of note for this clonotype: A much larger clone differs by one base, so this may be a read error. The V gene is TRBV20-1, the J gene TRBJ2-3; 10 nucleotides agree with TRBD2. After removal of 1 base from V and 6 bases from J, the junction contained 7 bases not matched to a gene. The CDR3 is 15 amino acids. Germline CDR1 and CDR2: DFQATT and SNEGSKA (reference sequence). This CDR3 is CSARGNLAGGDTQYF. CDR3 nucleotides: TGCAGTGCTAGAGGGAATTTAGCGGGAGGCGATACGCAGTATTTT.

Notes on this clonotype: This may arise from a read error, as a much more abundant clone is one base away. CDR3 nucleotide sequence: TGCGCCAGCAGCTTGGGCCCCACCTACAATGAGCAGCTCTTC. Translating gives CASSLGPTYNEQLF. This chain uses TRBV5-1 with TRBJ2-1; D is undetermined. There are 14 residues in the CDR3. CDR1 SGHRS and CDR2 YFSETQ come from the germline V gene.

This clonotype was counted many times. This sequence joins TRBV12-3 or TRBV12-4 and TRBJ2-3; D is tentatively TRBD1 or TRBD2 (5 bases each). This CDR3 is 13 amino acids long. Trimming stripped 8 bases from V and 0 bases from J, with 9 bases between. The CDR3 loop reads CASGGPSTDTQYF. CDR3 nucleotides: TGTGCCAGCGGGGGACCTAGCACAGATACGCAGTATTTT.

This chain links TRBV27 with TRBJ2-1; TRBD1 agrees at 8 bases. V lost 8 bases, J lost 14 bases, and 14 bases stayed unmatched. This CDR3 comprises 13 residues. CDR1 is MNHEY, CDR2 SMNVEV, per germline (reference sequence). In DNA form, the CDR3 reads TGTGCCAGCTATCGGACAGGGACCTATCTTAAGTTCTTC. As protein: CASYRTGTYLKFF.

The CDR3: CAISELAGGSGNTIYF. CDR3 DNA: TGTGCCATCAGTGAATTGGCGGGAGGCTCTGGAAACACCATATATTTT. The chain has TRBV10-3 and TRBJ1-3, with D uncertain. Germline V gene lookup returns CDR1 ENHRY and CDR2 SYGVKD. V lost 3 bases, J lost 0 bases, and 12 bases lay in between. The CDR3 loop spans 16 amino acids.

As regards this clonotype: A much larger clone lies one base from this, so it may be a read error. The chain recombines TRBV19 with TRBJ2-1, with D maybe TRBD1 (6 bases). CDR3 length equals 15 residues. Germline V gives CDR1 LNHDA, CDR2 SQIVND (reference sequence). CDR3 loop: CVSSIYAGAYNEQFF. The CDR3 DNA reads TGTGTCAGTAGTATCTATGCAGGGGCGTACAATGAGCAGTTCTTC.

This clonotype has ten or more counts. The chain couples TRBV2 to TRBJ1-2, with a tentative D call TRBD1 (6 bases). Between the trimmed V and J ends, which lost 3 bases and 4 bases, there was a span of 12 bases. CDR3 length: 14 residues. Germline assignment: CDR1 SNHLY and CDR2 FYNNEI. The CDR3 nucleotides are TGTGCCAGCAGTGAGGGCAGGGGAGGCTATGGCTACACCTTC. Protein product: CASSEGRGGYGYTF.

To note about this clonotype: Compared with germline, one end of the junction differs, possibly owing to a read error. This chain joins TRBV10-1 and TRBJ2-1, with D perhaps TRBD2 (5 bases). Germline V CDR1 and CDR2: WNHNN, SYGVQD (reference sequence). This CDR3 spans 13 amino acids. The CDR3 DNA reads as TGCGCCAGCAGTGAGTCGAGGGTTGGGGAGCAATTCTTC. Protein: CASSESRVGEQFF.

The chain links TRBV29-1 to TRBJ2-2; TRBD2 matches 9 bases. J gave up 2 bases and V 8 bases, and 6 bases lay outside the gene matches. Germline V gene lookup returns CDR1 SQVTM and CDR2 ANQGSEA. This CDR3 comprises 14 residues. Here the CDR3 reads CSIMTSGNTGELFF. CDR3 in DNA: TGCAGCATTATGACTAGCGGAAACACCGGGGAGCTGTTTTTT.

Comments on this clonotype: A single base separates this from a much larger clone, so it may be a read error. The rearrangement links TRBV5-6 to TRBJ2-6, with D perhaps TRBD1 or TRBD2 (5 bases each). This CDR3 has 18 residues. Germline assignment: CDR1 SGHDT and CDR2 YYEEEE. CDR3 coding DNA: TGTGCCGGCAGCTACCCGGGACGTATCACCTCTGGGGCCAACGTCCTGACTTTC. It encodes CAGSYPGRITSGANVLTF.

This clonotype has at least ten counts. Here the CDR3 DNA reads TGTGCCTGGAGTCCTCCGGGGGGAGTTTCAGATACGCAGTATTTT. It encodes CAWSPPGGVSDTQYF. The chain has TRBV30 and TRBJ2-3, with 7 bases identical to TRBD2. V gave up 2 bases and J gave up 4 bases; unmatched junction bases: 9. CDR1 is GTSNPN, CDR2 SVGIG, per germline (reference sequence). CDR3 length: 15 amino acids.

This clonotype was seen ten or more times. Here the CDR3 reads CASIRGFPNTGELFF. The CDR3 DNA reads as TGTGCCAGCATTCGTGGTTTCCCGAACACCGGGGAGCTGTTTTTT. J is TRBJ2-2 and V is TRBV6-6; D is unclear. Germline lookup yields CDR1 MNHNY and CDR2 SVGAGI (reference sequence). Trimming removed 7 bases at V and 0 bases at J, with 12 bases between. CDR3 length equals 15 residues.

J is TRBJ2-1 and V is TRBV9; D might be TRBD2 (7 bases). The CDR3 runs to 16 residues. Looked up from germline, CDR1 is SGDLS and CDR2 is YYNGEE. V lost 2 bases and J 4 bases, leaving 16 bases between the germline ends. The chain's CDR3 is CASSVRKGEGYNEQFF. CDR3 DNA: TGTGCCAGCAGCGTCCGAAAGGGGGAGGGGTACAATGAGCAGTTCTTC.

This clonotype was recorded many times. The chain couples TRBV20-1 to TRBJ2-3, with TRBD2 matching over 8 bases. V shed 3 bases, J shed 1 base, and the junction held 6 bases outside the gene matches. In germline, CDR1 is DFQATT, CDR2 SNEGSKA (reference sequence). The CDR3 extends over 15 amino acids. CDR3 in amino acids: CSASFVAGRTDTQYF. CDR3 nucleotides: TGCAGTGCTAGTTTTGTAGCGGGGCGCACAGATACGCAGTATTTT.

The table lists this clonotype with many counts. This sequence joins TRBV7-3 and TRBJ2-7, with 7 bases fitting TRBD1. From germline, CDR1 is SGHTA and CDR2 FQGTGA. The CDR3 length is 14 residues. Trimming took 4 bases from V and 0 from J; bases not matched to a gene: 3. The CDR3 loop reads CASSSGTDSYEQYF. CDR3 DNA sequence: TGTGCCAGCAGCTCCGGGACAGACTCCTACGAGCAGTACTTC.

This clonotype was seen many times. J is TRBJ2-3 and V is TRBV7-8; the match to TRBD2 covers 7 bases. This CDR3 has 14 amino acids. V lost 5 bases and J lost 2; bases outside the gene matches: 4. Per the germline V gene, CDR1 is SGHVS and CDR2 is FQNEAQ. This CDR3 is CASSAAGLTDTQYF. Written as DNA, the CDR3 is TGTGCCAGCAGCGCAGCGGGGCTCACAGATACGCAGTATTTT.

At least ten counts were recorded for this clonotype. The CDR3 loop is CAISDRRNQETQYF. CDR3 nucleotides: TGTGCCATCAGTGATAGGCGGAACCAAGAGACCCAGTACTTC. The rearrangement joins TRBV10-3 to TRBJ2-5; D remains unclear. Germline V CDR1 and CDR2: ENHRY, SYGVKD. This CDR3 has 14 residues. Trimming took 3 bases from V and 0 from J, leaving 8 bases between them.

In the case of this clonotype: This may come from a read error, since a much larger clone is one base off. V gene TRBV4-2 combines with J gene TRBJ2-1; no firm D call. Deletions cut 1 base from V and 0 bases from J, with 13 bases between. The germline V gene encodes CDR1 LGHNA and CDR2 YNFKEQ. The CDR3 is 17 amino acids. The CDR3 nucleotides read TGTGCCAGCAGCCAAGGAGTTCCAACTATCTCCTACAATGAGCAGTTCTTC. This codes for CASSQGVPTISYNEQFF.

This clonotype was picked up many times. V gene TRBV7-3 combines with J gene TRBJ2-1; 15 positions agree with TRBD2. Losses at the gene ends were 1 base for V and 9 bases for J; bases not matched to a gene: 7. This CDR3 comprises 17 residues. Germline values: CDR1 SGHTA, CDR2 FQGTGA. This CDR3 reads CASSLIGTSGRIGEQFF. For the CDR3, the DNA is TGTGCCAGCAGCTTAATAGGGACTAGCGGGAGGATAGGTGAGCAGTTCTTC.

This clonotype has ten or more counts. The chain has TRBV24-1 and TRBJ2-2; D is unclear. This CDR3 comprises 14 residues. Trimming left V 5 bases short and J 1 base short, with 7 bases between. In germline, CDR1 is KGHDR, CDR2 SFDVKD. The CDR3 nucleotides read TGTGCCACCAGTGGTATGAAGAACACCGGGGAGCTGTTTTTT. Amino acids: CATSGMKNTGELFF.

This clonotype was recorded at least ten times. The gene calls are TRBV25-1 and TRBJ1-2; D is perhaps TRBD1 (6 bases). V lost 7 bases and J 5 bases, leaving 17 bases between the germline ends. The CDR3 spans 14 residues. Germline CDR1 MGHDK, CDR2 SYGVNS. The CDR3 DNA is TGTGCCAGCACCGACGGGGGGCGTGTATATGGCTACACCTTC. Translated: CASTDGGRVYGYTF.

This clonotype was picked up a small number of times. V is TRBV6-5 and J is TRBJ2-1, with unresolved D. Per the germline V gene, CDR1 is MNHEY and CDR2 is SVGAGI. CDR3 length: 13 residues. The V gene lost 5 bases and the J gene lost 6 bases, with 11 bases spanning the gap. CDR3 nucleotide sequence: TGTGCCAGCAGTCACGGCGCCAGCAATGAGCAGTTCTTC. This encodes CASSHGASNEQFF.

This chain uses TRBV20-1 with TRBJ2-7, with a possible D match to TRBD2 (8 bases). Germline loops: CDR1 DFQATT, CDR2 SNEGSKA (reference sequence). V lost 3 bases and J lost 7, with 19 bases in between. The CDR3 sequence is 14 residues long. CDR3 coding DNA: TGCAGTGCTAGCGTTAGCGGGACAGTGCGGGAGCAGTACTTC. Its translation: CSASVSGTVREQYF.

J is TRBJ1-4 and V is TRBV7-9; D is uncertain. The V end lost 3 bases, the J end lost 2 bases, and 19 bases lay between the germline ends. There are 18 residues in the CDR3. Germline V gene sequence: CDR1 SEHNR, CDR2 FQNEAQ (reference sequence). The CDR3 DNA is TGTGCCAGCAGCTTTCCTCGCGGGAGGCCGGGGACTAATGAAAAACTGTTTTTT. It encodes CASSFPRGRPGTNEKLFF.